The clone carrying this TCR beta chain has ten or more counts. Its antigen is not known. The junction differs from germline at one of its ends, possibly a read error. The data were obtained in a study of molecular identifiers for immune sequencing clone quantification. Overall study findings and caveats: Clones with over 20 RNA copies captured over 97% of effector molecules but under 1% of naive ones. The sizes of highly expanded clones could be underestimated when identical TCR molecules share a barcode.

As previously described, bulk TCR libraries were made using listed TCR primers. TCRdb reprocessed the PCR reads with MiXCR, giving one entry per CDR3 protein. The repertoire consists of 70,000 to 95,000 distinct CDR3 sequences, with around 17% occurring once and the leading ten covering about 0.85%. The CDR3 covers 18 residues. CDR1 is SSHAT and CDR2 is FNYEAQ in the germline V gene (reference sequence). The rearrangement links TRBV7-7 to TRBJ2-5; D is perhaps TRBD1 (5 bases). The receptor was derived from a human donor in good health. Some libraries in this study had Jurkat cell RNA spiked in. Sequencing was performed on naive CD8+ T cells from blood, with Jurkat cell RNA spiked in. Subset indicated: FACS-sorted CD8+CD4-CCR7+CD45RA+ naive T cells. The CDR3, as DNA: TGTGCTAGCAGCTTGACAGCTTCAAGAGACCCAGCTCAAGAGACCCAGTACTTC. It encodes CASSLTASRDPAQETQYF.